Listed below are T cell receptor beta chains from one sample, sequenced in a study of shared clonotypes between healthy human individuals. The assay was immunoSEQ multiplex PCR, and TCRdb's table has in-frame clones only and misses some. The data show about 2 million clones, roughly 95% seen once. Sequenced sample: naive CD8+ T cells sorted from blood. The source is a young man in good health. Each CDR3 is given with its conserved first and last residue. The D gene is left open where the match is weak.

>TRBV2|-|TRBJ1-1
-
CASSFEDLFGEAFF
>TRBV30|-|TRBJ1-4
TGTGCCTGGACAGCAACTAATGAAAAACTGTTTTTT
CAWTATNEKLFF
>TRBV6-5|-|TRBJ2-7
TGTGCCAGCAGTTACTCAGCGGGTTCCTCCTACGAGCAGTACTTC
CASSYSAGSSYEQYF
>TRBV2|-|TRBJ1-4
TGTGCCAGCAGTGAAGCGGGGGCGTCTAATGAAAAACTGTTTTTT
CASSEAGASNEKLFF
>TRBV11-2|-|TRBJ2-2
TGTGCCAGCAGCTTAGGTTTCGCCGGGGAGCTGTTTTTT
CASSLGFAGELFF
>TRBV29-1|-|TRBJ2-2
TGCAGCGTTGAAAAAAGGGGCCTAGGAGGTCCCGGGGAGCTGTTTTTT
CSVEKRGLGGPGELFF
>TRBV7-9|-|TRBJ2-1
TGTGCCAGCAGCCCCCACGGGGCCTACAATGAGCAGTTCTTC
CASSPHGAYNEQFF
>TRBV4-1|-|TRBJ1-4
TGCGCCAGCAGCCAAGTACCAGGGGTAAAGGGTAATGAAAAACTGTTTTTT
CASSQVPGVKGNEKLFF
>TRBV13|TRBD2|TRBJ2-5
TGTGCCAGCAGCCCCCCCGGGGTCGGGGGGGCCCTCGGGGAGACCCAGTACTTC
CASSPPGVGGALGETQYF
>TRBV5-4|-|TRBJ1-1
TGTGCCGGCCGGGAGGATAACACTGAAGCTTTCTTT
CAGREDNTEAFF
>TRBV10-3|-|TRBJ2-1
TGTGCCATCACCCCTTCGAGCGGGTACAATGAGCAGTTCTTC
CAITPSSGYNEQFF
>TRBV30|-|TRBJ2-7
TGTGCCTGGAGTCGCGGTGGGGCAGAGGAGTGGTACGAGCAGTACTTC
CAWSRGGAEEWYEQYF
>TRBV7-9|-|TRBJ1-5
TGTGCCAGCGGTAAGGGAAATCAGCCCCAGCATTTT
CASGKGNQPQHF
>TRBV7-9|-|TRBJ2-1
TGTGTCAGCAGCCCGCTCGACAGGTCGGAGCAGTTCTTC
CVSSPLDRSEQFF
>TRBV20-1|-|TRBJ2-4
TGCAGTGCTGGACGGCCCATTCAGTACTTC
CSAGRPIQYF
>TRBV6-1|-|TRBJ1-1
TGTGCCAGCAGTGACCTGACCTTTTGGGGGTGGAACACTGAAGCTTTCTTT
CASSDLTFWGWNTEAFF
>TRBV7-3|-|TRBJ1-1
TGTGCCAGCAGCTTAGAGGGGAACACTGAAGCTTTCTTT
CASSLEGNTEAFF
>TRBV18|-|TRBJ2-1
TGTGCCAGCTCACCCTCCTTCGGTCCCCCCTTCGATGAGCAGTTCTTC
CASSPSFGPPFDEQFF
>TRBV11-2|-|TRBJ2-5
TGTGCCAGCAGCTTCTCTAGGGAAGAGACCCAGTACTTC
CASSFSREETQYF
>TRBV6-1|-|TRBJ1-5
TGTGCCAGCAGTGAATTGGACAGTAATGGTCAGCCCCAGCATTTT
CASSELDSNGQPQHF
>TRBV2|-|TRBJ2-7
TGTGCCAGTCGGGACGGGCCCTACGAGCAGTACTTC
CASRDGPYEQYF
>TRBV10-2|-|TRBJ2-5
TGCGCCACCGCGGATGTAACAGGGTCTGGGACCCAGTACTTC
CATADVTGSGTQYF
>TRBV29-1|TRBD2|TRBJ2-1
TGCAGCGTGGAAGGGACTAGCAGATACAATGAGCAGTTCTTC
CSVEGTSRYNEQFF
>TRBV29-1|-|TRBJ1-2
TGCAGCGTTGAAGATGGGCAGGGCCGCTATGGCTACACCTTC
CSVEDGQGRYGYTF